Below, 21 T cell receptor beta chains from the same sample are listed, as sequenced in a study of T cell changes during pregnancy in multiple sclerosis. Sequenced by immunoSEQ multiplex PCR; TCRdb stores in-frame clones only, minus some. The sample consists of roughly 99,000 clones, just under 95% of them appearing once. The source material was peripheral blood, sampled in the third trimester of pregnancy. Receptors originate from a female donor in good health, enrolled as a control in a pregnancy study.

J is TRBJ2-1 and V is TRBV11-2; D unresolved. The CDR3 covers 14 residues. V gave up 3 bases and J gave up 9 bases, with 15 bases separating them. Per germline, CDR1 SGHAT and CDR2 FQNNGV. The CDR3 nucleotides are TGTGCCAGCAGCTTGGAAGTAACCTCGGGTGAGCAGTTCTTC. Translated, it gives CASSLEVTSGEQFF.

To note about this clone: This specimen includes other DNA sequences encoding the same CDR3. The chain recombines TRBV7-9 with TRBJ1-1; TRBD1 aligns across 7 bases. The CDR3 has 13 residues. V gave up 2 bases and J gave up 5 bases; unmatched junction bases: 2. CDR1 is SEHNR, CDR2 FQNEAQ, per germline (reference sequence). DNA of the CDR3: TGTGCCAGCAGCTTACAGGGGGGAACTGAAGCTTTCTTT. Its translation: CASSLQGGTEAFF.

The chain uses TRBV7-3 and TRBJ2-1, with TRBD1 matching over 11 bases. This CDR3 comprises 16 residues. Germline CDR1 SGHTA, CDR2 FQGTGA. Trimming took 4 bases from V and 0 from J; bases not matched to a gene: 2. CDR3 amino acids: CASSYGTGGSYNEQFF. CDR3 DNA sequence: TGTGCCAGCAGCTATGGGACAGGGGGCTCCTACAATGAGCAGTTCTTC.

The rearrangement uses TRBV9 and TRBJ1-2; D call uncertain. V lost 3 bases to trimming and J lost 6 bases, with 9 bases between them. The germline V gene encodes CDR1 SGDLS and CDR2 YYNGEE. The CDR3 runs 12 residues. This chain's CDR3 is CASSAPQDGYTF. DNA of the CDR3: TGTGCCAGCAGCGCCCCCCAGGATGGCTACACCTTC.

The chain employs TRBV4-3 and TRBJ2-1, with TRBD1 matching 8 bases. Unmatched junction bases numbered 3, after V lost 2 bases and J lost 0 bases. Germline V gene sequence: CDR1 LGHNA, CDR2 YSLEER. The CDR3 sequence is 16 residues long. Here the CDR3 DNA reads TGCGCCAGCAGCCAAAAAACAGGGGGCTCCTACAATGAGCAGTTCTTC. It specifies CASSQKTGGSYNEQFF.

V gene TRBV7-2 combines with J gene TRBJ2-5, with 11 positions matching TRBD2. CDR1 is SGHTA, CDR2 FQGNSA, per germline. V gave up 3 bases and J gave up 5 bases; unmatched junction bases: 8. The CDR3 spans 16 residues. For the CDR3, the DNA is TGTGCCAGCAGCTTCCTAGCGGGGGGCCTGGTGGAGACCCAGTACTTC. Its protein product is CASSFLAGGLVETQYF.

This clone has only one observation. The V gene is TRBV15, the J gene TRBJ2-7, with 8 bases identical to TRBD2. The CDR3 covers 17 residues. CDR1 LNHNV and CDR2 YYDKDF come from the germline V gene (reference sequence). Trimming cost V 0 bases and J 4 bases; bases outside gene matches: 11. CDR3 protein: CATSRDPGGPYAYEQYF. The CDR3 coding sequence is TGTGCCACCAGCAGAGATCCGGGGGGGCCGTATGCGTACGAGCAGTACTTC. The entire variable domain, with the rest obtained from reference TRBV15 and TRBJ2-7, is as follows: DAMVIQNPRYQVTQFGKPVTLSCSQTLNHNVMYWYQQKSSQAPKLLFHYYDKDFNNEADTPDNFQSRRPNTSFCFLDIRSPGLGDTAMYLCATSRDPGGPYAYEQYFGPGTRLTVT.

V gene TRBV5-1 combines with J gene TRBJ2-5; D is unresolved. From germline, CDR1 is SGHRS and CDR2 YFSETQ. There are 14 residues in the CDR3. The V end lost 0 bases, the J end lost 1 base, and 7 bases lay between the germline ends. CDR3: CASSLARVQETQYF. CDR3 DNA sequence: TGCGCCAGCAGCTTGGCGCGTGTCCAAGAGACCCAGTACTTC.

This clone was seen only once. The chain has TRBV7-2 and TRBJ2-7, with 7 bases matching TRBD1. This CDR3 is 15 amino acids long. Germline V gene data show CDR1 as SGHTA and CDR2 as FQGNSA. With V trimmed by 2 bases and J by 3 bases, 7 bases remained unmatched. CDR3 amino acids: CASSLTRQGNYEQYF. The DNA for the CDR3 is TGTGCCAGCAGCTTAACCAGACAGGGAAACTACGAGCAGTACTTC. Full variable domain (rest looked up from reference TRBV7-2 and TRBJ2-7): GAGVSQSPSNKVTEKGKDVELRCDPISGHTALYWYRQSLGQGLEFLIYFQGNSAPDKSGLPSDRFSAERTGGSVSTLTIQRTQQEDSAVYLCASSLTRQGNYEQYFGPGTRLTVT.

The chain employs TRBV9 and TRBJ2-2, with D unresolved. Trimming removed 0 bases from V and 8 bases from J, with 8 bases in between. The CDR3 extends over 13 amino acids. Looked up from germline, CDR1 is SGDLS and CDR2 is YYNGEE. As DNA, the CDR3 is TGTGCCAGCAGCGTAGTTTCCGGGGGGGAGCTGTTTTTT. Amino acids: CASSVVSGGELFF.

V and J are TRBV11-1 and TRBJ2-2; 9 nucleotides align to TRBD2. Losses at the gene ends were 5 bases for V and 4 bases for J; bases not matched to a gene: 5. This CDR3 spans 15 amino acids. Germline V gene sequence: CDR1 SGHAT, CDR2 FQDESV (reference sequence). In DNA, the CDR3 is TGTGCCAGCAGCGCTGGAGCGGGGGGCACCGGGGAGCTGTTTTTT. It specifies CASSAGAGGTGELFF.

The chain combines TRBV7-3 with TRBJ2-1; D gene uncertain. V dropped 1 base and J dropped 5 bases, with 9 bases sitting between them. Germline values: CDR1 SGHTA, CDR2 FQGTGA. The CDR3 has 14 amino acids. CDR3 in DNA: TGTGCCAGCAGCTTAAGTTCCGGTAACAATGAGCAGTTCTTC. This codes for CASSLSSGNNEQFF.

The J gene is TRBJ2-2, the V gene TRBV6-5; 9 bases are a match to TRBD1. Trimming at V came to 7 bases and at J to 2 bases, leaving 5 bases not matched to a gene. The CDR3 length is 15 residues. Germline assignment: CDR1 MNHEY and CDR2 SVGAGI. In DNA, the CDR3 is TGTGCCAGCACTTGGACAGGGGTTAACACCGGGGAGCTGTTTTTT. Amino acid sequence: CASTWTGVNTGELFF.

The V gene is TRBV5-4, the J gene TRBJ2-5; D is possibly TRBD2 (7 bases). CDR1 is SGHNT, CDR2 YYREEE, per germline (reference sequence). Trimming stripped 0 bases from V and 5 bases from J, with 14 bases between. This CDR3 spans 15 amino acids. In nucleotides, the CDR3 is TGTGCCAGCAGCTTGGTAACAGGGAGGGGGGAGACCCAGTACTTC. This codes for CASSLVTGRGETQYF.

The chain uses TRBV2 and TRBJ2-4; D call uncertain. V was clipped by 4 bases and J by 0 bases, with 10 bases between them. This CDR3 region has 15 residues. Germline loops: CDR1 SNHLY, CDR2 FYNNEI. For the CDR3, the DNA is TGTGCCAGCAGTGGTAGCATTGTAGCCAAAAACATTCAGTACTTC. Protein sequence: CASSGSIVAKNIQYF.

The chain links TRBV30 to TRBJ2-1; 13 bases map to TRBD2. Losses at the gene ends were 7 bases for V and 2 bases for J; bases not matched to a gene: 5. The CDR3 runs to 15 residues. Germline V gives CDR1 GTSNPN, CDR2 SVGIG (reference sequence). The CDR3 coding sequence is TGTGCCTCGTCTGGACTAGCGGGGGCCTACAATGAGCAGTTCTTC. It yields the protein CASSGLAGAYNEQFF.

The chain joins TRBV2 to TRBJ2-3, with D unresolved. The germline gives CDR1 SNHLY, CDR2 FYNNEI. The CDR3 runs 16 residues. V was clipped by 2 bases and J by 1 base, with 13 bases between them. DNA for the CDR3: TGTGCCAGCAGTGAACGGAACAGAAAGGGCACAGATACGCAGTATTTT. Its protein product is CASSERNRKGTDTQYF.

This clone occurred a few times. The chain carries TRBV30 and TRBJ1-1; D not resolved. Trimming left V 0 bases short and J 5 bases short, with 7 bases between. This CDR3 region has 12 residues. The germline CDR1 and CDR2 sequences are GTSNPN and SVGIG (reference sequence). The CDR3: CAWSVLGTEAFF. The CDR3 DNA reads TGTGCCTGGAGTGTACTAGGAACTGAAGCTTTCTTT.

The rearrangement uses TRBV2 and TRBJ1-1; D possibly corresponds to TRBD1 (5 bases). V lost 6 bases and J 5 bases, leaving 19 bases between the germline ends. Germline CDR1 and CDR2: SNHLY and FYNNEI. The CDR3 runs 15 residues. CDR3 coding DNA: TGTGCCAGCAGCGCCCAGGCGGCGGGGGTTACTGAAGCTTTCTTT. It yields the protein CASSAQAAGVTEAFF.

The chain carries TRBV5-6 and TRBJ1-4; D unresolved. The CDR3 spans 13 residues. Germline-derived CDR1 and CDR2 are SGHDT and YYEEEE. Trimming left V 2 bases short and J 5 bases short, with 7 bases between. The CDR3 nucleotides read TGTGCCAGCAGCTTTGTTAGCAATGAAAAACTGTTTTTT. Its translation is CASSFVSNEKLFF.

DNA of the CDR3: TGCGCCAGCAGCCAGGGACGGGACAGAAGGGCTTTCTTT. Translation gives CASSQGRDRRAFF. This rearrangement joins TRBV4-3 to TRBJ1-1; 7 bases are shared with TRBD1. CDR1 and CDR2 from the germline V gene are LGHNA and YSLEER. The ends lost 3 bases at V and 11 bases at J; junction bases unmatched: 9. This CDR3 has 13 amino acids.